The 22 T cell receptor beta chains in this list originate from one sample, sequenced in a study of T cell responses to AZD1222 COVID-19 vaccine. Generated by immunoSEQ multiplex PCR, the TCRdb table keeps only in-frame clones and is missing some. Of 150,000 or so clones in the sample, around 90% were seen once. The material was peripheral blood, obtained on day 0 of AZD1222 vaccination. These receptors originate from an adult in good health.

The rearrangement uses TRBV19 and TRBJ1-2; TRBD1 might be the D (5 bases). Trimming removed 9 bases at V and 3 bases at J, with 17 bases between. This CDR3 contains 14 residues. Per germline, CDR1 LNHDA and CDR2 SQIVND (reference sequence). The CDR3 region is CASRRGSGDYGYTF. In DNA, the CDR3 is TGTGCCAGCAGGAGGGGCTCCGGAGACTATGGCTACACCTTC. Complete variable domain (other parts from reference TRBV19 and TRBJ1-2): DGGITQSPKYLFRKEGQNVTLSCEQNLNHDAMYWYRQDPGQGLRLIYYSQIVNDFQKGDIAEGYSVSREKKESFPLTVTSAQKNPTAFYLCASRRGSGDYGYTFGSGTRLTVV.

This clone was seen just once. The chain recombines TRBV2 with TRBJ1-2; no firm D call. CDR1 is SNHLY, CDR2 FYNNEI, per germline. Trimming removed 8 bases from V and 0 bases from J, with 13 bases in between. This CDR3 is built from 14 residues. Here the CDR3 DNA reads TGTGCCAGCGACAAGCGGCGGTCTAACTATGGCTACACCTTC. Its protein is CASDKRRSNYGYTF.

As DNA, the CDR3 is TGTGCCAGCAGTGTACAGGGGCGCCGGAACACTGAAGCTTTCTTT. It translates to CASSVQGRRNTEAFF. The chain combines TRBV28 with TRBJ1-1; TRBD1 matches at 7 bases. V lost 5 bases and J lost 1; bases outside the gene matches: 7. CDR3 length: 15 residues. The V gene's germline CDR1 is MDHEN and CDR2 SYDVKM.

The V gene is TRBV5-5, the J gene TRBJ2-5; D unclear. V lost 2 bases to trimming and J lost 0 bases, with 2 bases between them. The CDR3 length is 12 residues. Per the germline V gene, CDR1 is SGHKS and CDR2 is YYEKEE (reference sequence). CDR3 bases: TGTGCCAGCAGCTTCAACCAAGAGACCCAGTACTTC. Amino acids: CASSFNQETQYF.

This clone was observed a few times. The CDR3 is CASSPGGAGAKNIQYF. CDR3 nucleotides: TGTGCCAGTAGCCCCGGGGGGGCGGGAGCCAAAAACATTCAGTACTTC. The chain employs TRBV19 and TRBJ2-4, with TRBD2 matching 8 bases. In germline, CDR1 is LNHDA, CDR2 SQIVND (reference sequence). V lost 6 bases to trimming and J lost 0 bases; unmatched junction nucleotides: 7. The CDR3 is 16 amino acids.

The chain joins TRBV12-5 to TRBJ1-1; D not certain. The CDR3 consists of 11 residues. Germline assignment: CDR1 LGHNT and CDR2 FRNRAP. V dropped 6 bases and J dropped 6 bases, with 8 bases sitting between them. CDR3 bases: TGTGCTAGTGGCCTGCCCCCTGAAGCTTTCTTT. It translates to CASGLPPEAFF.

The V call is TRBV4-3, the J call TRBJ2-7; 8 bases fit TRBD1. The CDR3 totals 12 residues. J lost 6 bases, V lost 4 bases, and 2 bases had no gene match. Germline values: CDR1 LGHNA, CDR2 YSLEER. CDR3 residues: CASSLGTGEQYF. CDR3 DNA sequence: TGCGCCAGCAGCCTGGGGACAGGCGAGCAGTACTTC.

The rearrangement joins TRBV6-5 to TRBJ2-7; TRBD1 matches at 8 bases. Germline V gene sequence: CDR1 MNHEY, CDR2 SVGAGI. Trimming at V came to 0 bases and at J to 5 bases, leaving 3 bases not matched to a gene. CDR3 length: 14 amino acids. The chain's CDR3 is CASSYSNRGNEQYF. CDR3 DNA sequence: TGTGCCAGCAGTTACTCGAACAGGGGGAACGAGCAGTACTTC.

The DNA for the CDR3 is TGTGCCAGCAGTGAACAGGGGTATGGGCTTGCAGATACGCAGTATTTT. Amino acids: CASSEQGYGLADTQYF. The chain couples TRBV6-1 to TRBJ2-3, with D tentatively TRBD1 (6 bases). This CDR3 region has 16 residues. Deletions cut 2 bases from V and 4 bases from J, with 16 bases between. CDR1 is MNHNS, CDR2 SASEGT, per germline.

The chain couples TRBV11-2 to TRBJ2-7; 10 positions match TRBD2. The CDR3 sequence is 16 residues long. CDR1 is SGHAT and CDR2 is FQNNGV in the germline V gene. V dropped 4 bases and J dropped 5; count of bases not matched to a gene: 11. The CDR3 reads CASSSLLLAGDHEQYF. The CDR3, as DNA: TGTGCCAGCAGCTCACTCCTCCTAGCGGGAGATCACGAGCAGTACTTC.

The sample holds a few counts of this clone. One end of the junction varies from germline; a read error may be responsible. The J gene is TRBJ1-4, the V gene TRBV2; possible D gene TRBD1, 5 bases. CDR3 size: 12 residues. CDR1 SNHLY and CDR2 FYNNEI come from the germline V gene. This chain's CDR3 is CASSEERGDSSF. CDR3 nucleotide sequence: TGTGCCAGCAGTGAAGAGCGTGGCGACAGTTCTTTT.

CDR3 nucleotide sequence: TGCGCCAGCAGCCAAGATTCCGCGGCAAGGGGTCAGCCCCAGCATTTT. This sequence encodes CASSQDSAARGQPQHF. The chain recombines TRBV4-3 with TRBJ1-5; perhaps TRBD1 as D (5 bases). The CDR3 is 16 residues long. V lost 0 bases and J 6 bases, leaving 15 bases between the germline ends. Germline V CDR1 and CDR2: LGHNA, YSLEER.

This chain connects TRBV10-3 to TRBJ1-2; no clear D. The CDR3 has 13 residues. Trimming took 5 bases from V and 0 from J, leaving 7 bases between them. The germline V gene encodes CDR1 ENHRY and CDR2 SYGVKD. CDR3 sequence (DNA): TGTGCCATCAGTCCAAACCCTAACTATGGCTACACCTTC. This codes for CAISPNPNYGYTF.

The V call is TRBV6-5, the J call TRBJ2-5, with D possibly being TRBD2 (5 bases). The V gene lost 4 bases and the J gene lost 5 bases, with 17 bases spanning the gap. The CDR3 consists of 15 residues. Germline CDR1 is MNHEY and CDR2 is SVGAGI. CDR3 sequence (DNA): TGTGCCAGCAGTTTCTCTTACGGGGTGCAGGAGACCCAGTACTTC. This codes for CASSFSYGVQETQYF.

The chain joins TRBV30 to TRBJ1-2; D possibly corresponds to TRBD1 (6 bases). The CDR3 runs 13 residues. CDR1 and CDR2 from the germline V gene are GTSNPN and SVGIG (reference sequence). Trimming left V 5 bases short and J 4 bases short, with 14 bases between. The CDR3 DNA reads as TGTGCCTGGGAACCGACAGGAATCTATGGCTACACCTTC. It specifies CAWEPTGIYGYTF. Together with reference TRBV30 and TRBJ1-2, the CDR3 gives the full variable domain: SQTIHQWPATLVQPVGSPLSLECTVEGTSNPNLYWYRQAAGRGLQLLFYSVGIGQISSEVPQNLSASRPQDRQFILSSKKLLLSDSGFYLCAWEPTGIYGYTFGSGTRLTVV.

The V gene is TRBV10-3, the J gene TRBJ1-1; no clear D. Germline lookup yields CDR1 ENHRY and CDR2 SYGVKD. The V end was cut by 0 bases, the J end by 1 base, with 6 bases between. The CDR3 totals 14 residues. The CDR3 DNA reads TGTGCCATCAGTGAGTCTGATGGGAACACTGAAGCTTTCTTT. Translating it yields CAISESDGNTEAFF.

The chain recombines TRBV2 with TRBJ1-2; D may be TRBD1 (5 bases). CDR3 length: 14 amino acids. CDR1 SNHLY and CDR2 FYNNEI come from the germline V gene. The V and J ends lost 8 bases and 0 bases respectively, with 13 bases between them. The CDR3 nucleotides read TGTGCCAGCTTGGCAGGGTACTCTAACTATGGCTACACCTTC. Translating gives CASLAGYSNYGYTF.

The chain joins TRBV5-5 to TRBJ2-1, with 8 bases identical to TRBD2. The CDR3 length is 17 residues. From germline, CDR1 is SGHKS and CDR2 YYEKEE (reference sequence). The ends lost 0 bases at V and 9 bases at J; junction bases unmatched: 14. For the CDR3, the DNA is TGTGCCAGCAGCTTGGAGATAATAGCGGGACCGGGGGGTGAGCAGTTCTTC. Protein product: CASSLEIIAGPGGEQFF.

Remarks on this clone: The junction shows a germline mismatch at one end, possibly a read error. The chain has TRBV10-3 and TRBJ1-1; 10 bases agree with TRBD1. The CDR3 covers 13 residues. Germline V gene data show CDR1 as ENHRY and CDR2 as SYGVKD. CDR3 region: CAISELAGTGAAW. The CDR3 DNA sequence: TGTGCCATCAGTGAACTGGCCGGGACAGGGGCCGCGTGG.

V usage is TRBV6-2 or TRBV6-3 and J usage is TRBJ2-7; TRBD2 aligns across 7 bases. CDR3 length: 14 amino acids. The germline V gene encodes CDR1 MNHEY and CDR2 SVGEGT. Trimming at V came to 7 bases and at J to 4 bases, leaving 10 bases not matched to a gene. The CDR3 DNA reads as TGTGCCAGCACCCCACCGGGGGGACTATACGAGCAGTACTTC. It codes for CASTPPGGLYEQYF.

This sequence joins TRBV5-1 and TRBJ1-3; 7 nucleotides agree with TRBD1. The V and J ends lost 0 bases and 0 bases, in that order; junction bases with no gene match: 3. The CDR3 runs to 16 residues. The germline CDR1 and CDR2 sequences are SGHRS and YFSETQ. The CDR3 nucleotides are TGCGCCAGCAGCTTGGGGACAGGTTACTCTGGAAACACCATATATTTT. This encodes CASSLGTGYSGNTIYF.

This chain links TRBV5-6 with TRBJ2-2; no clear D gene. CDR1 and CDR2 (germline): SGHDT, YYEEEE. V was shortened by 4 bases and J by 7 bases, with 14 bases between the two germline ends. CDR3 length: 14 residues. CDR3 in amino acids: CASSQTPSVGELFF. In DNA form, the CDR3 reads TGTGCCAGCAGCCAGACCCCCAGTGTCGGGGAGCTGTTTTTT.